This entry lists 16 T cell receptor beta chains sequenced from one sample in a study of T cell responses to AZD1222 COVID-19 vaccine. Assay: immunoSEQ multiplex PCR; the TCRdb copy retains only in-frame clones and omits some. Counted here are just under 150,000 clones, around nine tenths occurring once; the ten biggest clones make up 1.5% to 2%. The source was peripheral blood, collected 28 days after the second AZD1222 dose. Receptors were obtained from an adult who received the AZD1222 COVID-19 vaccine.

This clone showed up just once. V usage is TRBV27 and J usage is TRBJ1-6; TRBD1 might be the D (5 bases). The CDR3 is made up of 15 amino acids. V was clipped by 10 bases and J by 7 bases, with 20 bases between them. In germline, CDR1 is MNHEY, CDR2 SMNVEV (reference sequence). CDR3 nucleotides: TGTGCCACCGCCAGGCAGGGAATGGGGAATTCACCCCTCCACTTT. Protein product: CATARQGMGNSPLHF.

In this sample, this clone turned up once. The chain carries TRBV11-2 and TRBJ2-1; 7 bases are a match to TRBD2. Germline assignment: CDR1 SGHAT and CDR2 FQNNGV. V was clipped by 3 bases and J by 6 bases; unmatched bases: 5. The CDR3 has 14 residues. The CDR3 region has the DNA TGTGCCAGCAGCTTGGCGGGAGTTTCCAATGAGCAGTTCTTC. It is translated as CASSLAGVSNEQFF.

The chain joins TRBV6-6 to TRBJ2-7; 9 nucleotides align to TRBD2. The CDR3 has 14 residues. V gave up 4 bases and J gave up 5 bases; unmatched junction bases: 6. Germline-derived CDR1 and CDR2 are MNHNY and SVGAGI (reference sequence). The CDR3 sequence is CASSFSGSRDEQYF. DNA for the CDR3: TGTGCCAGCAGTTTTAGCGGGAGCAGGGACGAGCAGTACTTC.

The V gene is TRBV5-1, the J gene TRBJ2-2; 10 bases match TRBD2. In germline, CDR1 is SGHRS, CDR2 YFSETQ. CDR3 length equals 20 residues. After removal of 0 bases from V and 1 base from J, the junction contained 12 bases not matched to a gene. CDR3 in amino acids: CASSLDFIGLAGGNTGELFF. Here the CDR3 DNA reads TGCGCCAGCAGCTTGGACTTCATAGGGTTAGCGGGAGGGAACACCGGGGAGCTGTTTTTT.

CDR3 sequence reads: CASSLGLPGQGVTDTQYF. CDR3 coding DNA: TGTGCCAGCAGCTTAGGACTACCGGGACAGGGAGTCACAGATACGCAGTATTTT. This chain connects TRBV11-2 to TRBJ2-3, with 9 nucleotides matching TRBD1. Germline loops: CDR1 SGHAT, CDR2 FQNNGV. The CDR3 extends over 18 amino acids. V lost 1 base and J lost 2; bases outside the gene matches: 10.

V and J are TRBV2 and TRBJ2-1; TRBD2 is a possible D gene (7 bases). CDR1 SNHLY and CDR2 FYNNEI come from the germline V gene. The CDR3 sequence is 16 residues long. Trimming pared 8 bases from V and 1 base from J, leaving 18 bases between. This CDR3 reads CASRGRGGTSYNEQFF. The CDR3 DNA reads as TGTGCCAGCCGAGGGAGGGGAGGGACATCCTACAATGAGCAGTTCTTC.

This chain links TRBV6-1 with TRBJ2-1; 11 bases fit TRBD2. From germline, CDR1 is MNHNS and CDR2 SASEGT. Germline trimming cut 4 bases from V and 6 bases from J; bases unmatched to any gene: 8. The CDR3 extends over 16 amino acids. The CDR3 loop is CASSAATSGTFNEQFF. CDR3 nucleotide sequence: TGTGCCAGCAGTGCCGCGACTAGCGGGACCTTCAATGAGCAGTTCTTC.

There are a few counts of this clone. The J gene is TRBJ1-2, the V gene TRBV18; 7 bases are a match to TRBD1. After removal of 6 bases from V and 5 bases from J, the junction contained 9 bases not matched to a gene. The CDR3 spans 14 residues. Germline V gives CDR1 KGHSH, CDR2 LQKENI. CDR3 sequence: CASSEGQQDYGYTF. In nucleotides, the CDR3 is TGTGCCAGCTCCGAGGGACAGCAGGATTATGGCTACACCTTC.

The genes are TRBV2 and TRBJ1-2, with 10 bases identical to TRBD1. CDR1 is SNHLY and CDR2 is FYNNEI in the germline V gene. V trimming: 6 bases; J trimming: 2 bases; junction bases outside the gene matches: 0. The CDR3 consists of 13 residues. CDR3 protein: CASRGQGNYGYTF. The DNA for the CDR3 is TGTGCCAGCAGGGGACAGGGGAACTATGGCTACACCTTC.

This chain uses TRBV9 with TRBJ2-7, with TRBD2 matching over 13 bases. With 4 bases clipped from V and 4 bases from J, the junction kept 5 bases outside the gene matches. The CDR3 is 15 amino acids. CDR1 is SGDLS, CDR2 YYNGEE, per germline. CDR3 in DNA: TGTGCCAGCAGCCCCAGACTAGCGGGAGGTTACGAGCAGTACTTC. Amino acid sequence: CASSPRLAGGYEQYF.

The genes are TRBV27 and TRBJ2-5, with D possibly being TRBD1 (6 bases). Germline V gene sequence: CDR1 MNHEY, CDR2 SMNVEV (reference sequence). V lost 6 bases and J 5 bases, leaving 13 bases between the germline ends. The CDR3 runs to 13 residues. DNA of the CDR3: TGTGCCAGCAGGCCAGGGGATGGGGAGACCCAGTACTTC. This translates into CASRPGDGETQYF.

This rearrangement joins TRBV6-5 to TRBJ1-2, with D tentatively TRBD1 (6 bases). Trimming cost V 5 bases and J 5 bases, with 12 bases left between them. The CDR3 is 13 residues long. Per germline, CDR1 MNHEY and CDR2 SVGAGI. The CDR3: CASSPTGSYGYTF. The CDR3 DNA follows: TGTGCCAGCAGTCCGACAGGCTCTTATGGCTACACCTTC.

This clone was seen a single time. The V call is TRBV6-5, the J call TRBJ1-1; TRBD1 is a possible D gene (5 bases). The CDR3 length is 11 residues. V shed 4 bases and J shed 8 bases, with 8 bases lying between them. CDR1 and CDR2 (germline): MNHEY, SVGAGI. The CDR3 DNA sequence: TGTGCCAGCAGTTGGGGGACCGAAGCTTTCTTT. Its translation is CASSWGTEAFF.

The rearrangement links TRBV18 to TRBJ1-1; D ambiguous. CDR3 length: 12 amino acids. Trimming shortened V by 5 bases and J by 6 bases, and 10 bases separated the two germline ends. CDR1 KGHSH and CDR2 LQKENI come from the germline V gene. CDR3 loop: CASSSMESEAFF. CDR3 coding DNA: TGTGCCAGCTCATCTATGGAGTCTGAAGCTTTCTTT.

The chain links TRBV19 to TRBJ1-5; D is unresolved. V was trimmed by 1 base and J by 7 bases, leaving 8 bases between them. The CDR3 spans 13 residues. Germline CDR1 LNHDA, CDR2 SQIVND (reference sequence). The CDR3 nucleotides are TGTGCCAGTAGTATAGGGACGGGCCAGCCCCAGCATTTT. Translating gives CASSIGTGQPQHF.

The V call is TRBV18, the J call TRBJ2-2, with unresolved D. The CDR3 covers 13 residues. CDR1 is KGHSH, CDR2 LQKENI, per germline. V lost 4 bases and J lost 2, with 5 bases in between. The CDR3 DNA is TGTGCCAGCTCACGTTCAAACACCGGGGAGCTGTTTTTT. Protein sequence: CASSRSNTGELFF.